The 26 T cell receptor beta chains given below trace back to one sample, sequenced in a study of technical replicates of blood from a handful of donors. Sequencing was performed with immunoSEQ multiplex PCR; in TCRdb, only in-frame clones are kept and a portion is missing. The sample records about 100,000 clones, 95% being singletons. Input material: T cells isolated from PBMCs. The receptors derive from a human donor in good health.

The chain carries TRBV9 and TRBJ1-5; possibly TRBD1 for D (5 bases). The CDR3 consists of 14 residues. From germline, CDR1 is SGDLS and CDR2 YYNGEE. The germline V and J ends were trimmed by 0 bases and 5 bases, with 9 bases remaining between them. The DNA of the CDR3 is TGTGCCAGCAGCGTAGGCGGGGACCATCAGCCCCAGCATTTT. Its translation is CASSVGGDHQPQHF.

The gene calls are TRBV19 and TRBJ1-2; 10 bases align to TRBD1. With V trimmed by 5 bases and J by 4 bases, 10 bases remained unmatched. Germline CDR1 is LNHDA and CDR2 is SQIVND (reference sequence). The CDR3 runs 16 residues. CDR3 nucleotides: TGTGCCAGTAGTCCTACCGGGACAGGGGTGATCTATGGCTACACCTTC. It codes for CASSPTGTGVIYGYTF.

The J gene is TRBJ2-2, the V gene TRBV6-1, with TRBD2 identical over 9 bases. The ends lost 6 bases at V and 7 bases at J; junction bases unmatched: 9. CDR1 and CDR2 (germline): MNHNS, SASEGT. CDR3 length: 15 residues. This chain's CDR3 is CASSAGGGGIGELFF. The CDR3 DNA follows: TGTGCCAGCAGCGCGGGGGGGGGAGGGATCGGGGAGCTGTTTTTT.

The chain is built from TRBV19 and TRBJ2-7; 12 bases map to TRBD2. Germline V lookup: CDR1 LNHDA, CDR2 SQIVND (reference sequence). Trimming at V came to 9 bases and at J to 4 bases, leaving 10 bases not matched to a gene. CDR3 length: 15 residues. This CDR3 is CASRNPGLAGYEQYF. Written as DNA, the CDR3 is TGTGCCAGCCGTAACCCCGGACTAGCGGGATACGAGCAGTACTTC.

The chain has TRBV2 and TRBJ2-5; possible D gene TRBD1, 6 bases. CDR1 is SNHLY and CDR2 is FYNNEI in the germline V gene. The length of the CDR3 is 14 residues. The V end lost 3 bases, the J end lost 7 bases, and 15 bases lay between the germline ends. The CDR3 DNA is TGTGCCAGCAGTGACAACAGGGTCACAACGACCCAGTACTTC. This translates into CASSDNRVTTTQYF.

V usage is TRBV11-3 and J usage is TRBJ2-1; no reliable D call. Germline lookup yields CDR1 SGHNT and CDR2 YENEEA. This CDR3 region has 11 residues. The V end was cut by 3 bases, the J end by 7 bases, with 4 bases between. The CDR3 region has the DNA TGTGCCAGCAGCTTCGGGAATGAGCAGTTCTTC. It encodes CASSFGNEQFF.

CDR3 residues: CASSQEYDHPYPPGEDTQYF. The CDR3 DNA sequence: TGCGCCAGCAGCCAAGAGTATGACCATCCATACCCCCCGGGGGAAGATACGCAGTATTTT. The chain is built from TRBV4-1 and TRBJ2-3; D might be TRBD2 (6 bases). CDR3 length: 20 amino acids. Germline V lookup: CDR1 MGHRA, CDR2 YSYEKL. Between the trimmed V and J ends, which lost 0 bases and 5 bases, there was a span of 27 bases.

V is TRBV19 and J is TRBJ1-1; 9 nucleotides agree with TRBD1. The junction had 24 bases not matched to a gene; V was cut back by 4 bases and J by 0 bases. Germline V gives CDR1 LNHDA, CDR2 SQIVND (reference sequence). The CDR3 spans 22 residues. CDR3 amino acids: CASSTEPRQGGIPPTLNTEAFF. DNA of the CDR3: TGTGCCAGTAGTACAGAACCAAGACAGGGGGGAATACCCCCGACCTTGAACACTGAAGCTTTCTTT.

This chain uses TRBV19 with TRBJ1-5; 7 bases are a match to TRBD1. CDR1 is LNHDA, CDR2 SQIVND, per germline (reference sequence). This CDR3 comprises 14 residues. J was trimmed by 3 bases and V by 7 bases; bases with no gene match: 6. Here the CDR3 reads CASNTGAFNQPQHF. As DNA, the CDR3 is TGTGCCAGTAATACAGGGGCCTTCAATCAGCCCCAGCATTTT.

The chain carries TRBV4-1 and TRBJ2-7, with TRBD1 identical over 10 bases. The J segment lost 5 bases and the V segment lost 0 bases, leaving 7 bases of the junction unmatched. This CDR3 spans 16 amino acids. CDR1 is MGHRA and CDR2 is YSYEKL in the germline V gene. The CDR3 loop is CASSQDKGQGSNEQYF. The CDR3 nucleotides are TGCGCCAGCAGCCAAGATAAGGGACAGGGGAGCAACGAGCAGTACTTC.

The CDR3 is CASRGTSGGNEQFF. CDR3 bases: TGTGCCAGCAGAGGGACTAGCGGGGGCAATGAGCAGTTCTTC. This chain joins TRBV6-5 and TRBJ2-1; 14 nucleotides match TRBD2. The CDR3 is 14 residues long. Trimming took 6 bases from V and 6 from J; bases not matched to a gene: 1. Germline CDR1 is MNHEY and CDR2 is SVGAGI.

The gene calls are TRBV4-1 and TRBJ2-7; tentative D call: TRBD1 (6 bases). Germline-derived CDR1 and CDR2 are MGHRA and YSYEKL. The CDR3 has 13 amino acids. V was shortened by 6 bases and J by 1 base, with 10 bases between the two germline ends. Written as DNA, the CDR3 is TGCGCCAGCAGTCCCGGACAGTCCTACGAGCAGTACTTC. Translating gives CASSPGQSYEQYF.

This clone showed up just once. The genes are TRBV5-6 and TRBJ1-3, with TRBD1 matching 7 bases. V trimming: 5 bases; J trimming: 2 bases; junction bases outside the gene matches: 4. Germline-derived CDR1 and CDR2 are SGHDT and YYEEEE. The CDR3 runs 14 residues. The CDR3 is CASSYQGAGNTIYF. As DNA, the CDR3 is TGTGCCAGCAGTTACCAGGGGGCTGGAAACACCATATATTTT.

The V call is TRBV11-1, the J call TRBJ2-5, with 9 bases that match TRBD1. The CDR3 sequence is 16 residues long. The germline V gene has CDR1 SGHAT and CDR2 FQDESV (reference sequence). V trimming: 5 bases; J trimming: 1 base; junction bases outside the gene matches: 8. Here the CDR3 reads CASSPGQGLSQETQYF. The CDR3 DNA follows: TGTGCCAGCAGCCCGGGACAGGGTTTATCCCAAGAGACCCAGTACTTC.

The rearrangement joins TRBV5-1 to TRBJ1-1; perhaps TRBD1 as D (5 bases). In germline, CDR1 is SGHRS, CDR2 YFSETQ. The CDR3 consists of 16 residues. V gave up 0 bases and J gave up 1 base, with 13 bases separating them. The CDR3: CASSLGFGGANTEAFF. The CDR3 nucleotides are TGCGCCAGCAGCTTGGGTTTCGGGGGAGCGAACACTGAAGCTTTCTTT.

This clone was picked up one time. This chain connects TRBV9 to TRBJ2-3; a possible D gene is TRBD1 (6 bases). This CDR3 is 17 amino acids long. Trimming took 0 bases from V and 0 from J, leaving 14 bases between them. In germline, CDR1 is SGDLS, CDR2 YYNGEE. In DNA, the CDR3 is TGTGCCAGCAGCGTAGGTTCAAGGGGGTTGAGCACAGATACGCAGTATTTT. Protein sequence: CASSVGSRGLSTDTQYF. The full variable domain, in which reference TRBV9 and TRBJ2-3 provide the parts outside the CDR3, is DSGVTQTPKHLITATGQRVTLRCSPRSGDLSVYWYQQSLDQGLQFLIQYYNGEERAKGNILERFSAQQFPDLHSELNLSSLELGDSALYFCASSVGSRGLSTDTQYFGPGTRLTVL.

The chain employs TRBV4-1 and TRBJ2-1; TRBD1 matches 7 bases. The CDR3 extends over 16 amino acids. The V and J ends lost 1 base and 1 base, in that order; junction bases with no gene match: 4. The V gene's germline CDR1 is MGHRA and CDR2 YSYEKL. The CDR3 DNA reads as TGCGCCAGCAGCCAAGCCGGGACAGCTTCCTACAATGAGCAGTTCTTC. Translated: CASSQAGTASYNEQFF.

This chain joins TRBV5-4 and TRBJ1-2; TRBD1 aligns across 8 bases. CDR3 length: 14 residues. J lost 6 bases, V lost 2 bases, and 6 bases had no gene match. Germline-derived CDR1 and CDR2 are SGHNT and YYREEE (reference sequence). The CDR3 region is CASSFQDRVNGYTF. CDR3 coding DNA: TGTGCCAGCAGCTTCCAGGACAGGGTGAATGGCTACACCTTC.

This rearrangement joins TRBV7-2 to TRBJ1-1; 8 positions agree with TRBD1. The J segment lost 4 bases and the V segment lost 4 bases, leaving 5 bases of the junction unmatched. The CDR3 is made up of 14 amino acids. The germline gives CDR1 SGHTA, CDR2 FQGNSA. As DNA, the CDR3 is TGTGCCAGCAGCTCCCAGGGGGCTGGCACTGAAGCTTTCTTT. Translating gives CASSSQGAGTEAFF.

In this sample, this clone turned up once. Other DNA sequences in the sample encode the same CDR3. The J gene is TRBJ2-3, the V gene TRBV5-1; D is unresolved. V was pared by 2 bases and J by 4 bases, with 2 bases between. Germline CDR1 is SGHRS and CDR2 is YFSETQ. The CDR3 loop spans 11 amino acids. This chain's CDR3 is CASSFADTQYF. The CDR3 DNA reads TGCGCCAGCAGCTTCGCAGATACGCAGTATTTT.

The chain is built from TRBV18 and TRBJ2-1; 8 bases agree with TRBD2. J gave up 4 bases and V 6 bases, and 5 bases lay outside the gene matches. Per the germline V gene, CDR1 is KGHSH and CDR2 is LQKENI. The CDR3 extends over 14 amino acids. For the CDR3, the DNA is TGTGCCAGCTCGGCCTTAGCGGGATACAATGAGCAGTTCTTC. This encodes CASSALAGYNEQFF. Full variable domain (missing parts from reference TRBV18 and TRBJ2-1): NAGVMQNPRHLVRRRGQEARLRCSPMKGHSHVYWYRQLPEEGLKFMVYLQKENIIDESGMPKERFSAEFPKEGPSILRIQQVVRGDSAAYFCASSALAGYNEQFFGPGTRLTVL.

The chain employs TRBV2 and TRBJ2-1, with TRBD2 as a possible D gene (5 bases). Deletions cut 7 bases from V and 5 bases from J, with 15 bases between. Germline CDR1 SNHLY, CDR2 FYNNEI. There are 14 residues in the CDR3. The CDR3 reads CASTPDYSNNEQFF. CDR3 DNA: TGTGCCAGCACCCCCGACTATTCGAACAATGAGCAGTTCTTC.

The CDR3, as DNA: TGTGCCAGCAGTGCAGGGCAGGACCAGTACTTC. Translation gives CASSAGQDQYF. This chain uses TRBV25-1 with TRBJ2-5; D possibly corresponds to TRBD1 (5 bases). Trimming left V 4 bases short and J 10 bases short, with 10 bases between. The CDR3 has 11 amino acids. In germline, CDR1 is MGHDK, CDR2 SYGVNS.

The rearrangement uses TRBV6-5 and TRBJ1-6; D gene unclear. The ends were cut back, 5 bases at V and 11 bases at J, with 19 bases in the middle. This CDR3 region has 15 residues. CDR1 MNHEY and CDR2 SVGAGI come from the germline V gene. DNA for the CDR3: TGTGCCAGCAGTCCCGGGGAGTCCAGGAGGGCACCCCTCCACTTT. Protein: CASSPGESRRAPLHF.

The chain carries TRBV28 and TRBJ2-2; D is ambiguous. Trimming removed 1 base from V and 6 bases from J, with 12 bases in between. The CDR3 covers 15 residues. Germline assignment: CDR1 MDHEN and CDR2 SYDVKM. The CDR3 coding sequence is TGTGCCAGCAGTTTATATGGAGACCTTGCCGGGGAGCTGTTTTTT. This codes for CASSLYGDLAGELFF. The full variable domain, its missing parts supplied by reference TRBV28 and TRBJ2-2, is DVKVTQSSRYLVKRTGEKVFLECVQDMDHENMFWYRQDPGLGLRLIYFSYDVKMKEKGDIPEGYSVSREKKERFSLILESASTNQTSMYLCASSLYGDLAGELFFGEGSRLTVL.

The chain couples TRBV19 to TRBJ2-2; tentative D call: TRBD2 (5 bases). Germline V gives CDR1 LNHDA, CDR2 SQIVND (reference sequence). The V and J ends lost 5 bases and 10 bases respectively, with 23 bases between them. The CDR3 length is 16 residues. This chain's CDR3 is CASSFAGLPEAEELFF. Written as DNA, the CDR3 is TGTGCCAGTAGTTTTGCCGGTCTCCCGGAGGCCGAGGAGCTGTTTTTT.